One sample yielded the 12 T cell receptor beta chains listed below, sequenced in a study of graft-versus-host responses after intestinal transplantation (dated by TCRdb to the early 2020s). The library was made by the immunoSEQ multiplex PCR assay. TCRdb retrieved this table from immuneACCESS and kept in-frame rearrangements only. Not all clones are present; in checked studies, unresolved V genes account for under half, and no reason is known for the remainder. Recorded for this sample are 80,000 to 90,000 clones; roughly 90% of them occurred a single time. The top ten clones comprise less than 0.12% of the sample. Per the publication, the time point label means: cells obtained before transplantation from donor or recipient. Antigens for these TCRs are unknown. This material consisted of unstimulated CD4+ T cells sorted from spleen or lymph node cells, taken before intestinal transplant. Source of these receptors: a human donor who received an intestinal transplant.

V and J are TRBV9 and TRBJ2-3; the D gene is possibly TRBD2 (5 bases). V dropped 1 base and J dropped 0 bases, with 12 bases sitting between them. CDR1 and CDR2 from the germline V gene are SGDLS and YYNGEE. The CDR3 length is 16 residues. The CDR3 spells CASSVSLRTSTDTQYF. In nucleotides, the CDR3 is TGTGCCAGCAGCGTATCTCTCCGGACTAGCACAGATACGCAGTATTTT.

The DNA for the CDR3 is TGTGCCAGCAGACTAGCGGGGGGGCGAGGTACGCAGTATTTT. Its translation: CASRLAGGRGTQYF. This chain links TRBV2 with TRBJ2-3, with 13 positions matching TRBD2. Unmatched junction bases numbered 5, after V lost 6 bases and J lost 8 bases. Germline CDR1 reads SNHLY; CDR2 reads FYNNEI. The CDR3 spans 14 residues.

This clone was seen a single time. The rearrangement joins TRBV6-1 to TRBJ2-5, with D perhaps TRBD1 (6 bases). Matching the DNA end better, TRBJ2-7 makes the J call doubtful. Germline CDR1 is MNHNS and CDR2 is SASEGT. CDR3 length equals 14 residues. The CDR3 loop reads CASSDRGSHYEQYF. DNA for the CDR3: TGTGCCAGCAGTGACAGGGGCAGCCACTACGAGCAGTACTTC.

The chain combines TRBV5-1 with TRBJ1-1; maybe TRBD1 (6 bases). The CDR3 is 16 amino acids. The germline V and J ends were trimmed by 3 bases and 1 base, with 16 bases remaining between them. From germline, CDR1 is SGHRS and CDR2 YFSETQ. CDR3 residues: CASSSRDTGTNTEAFF. The CDR3 bases are TGCGCCAGCAGCTCCCGGGACACCGGGACGAACACTGAAGCTTTCTTT.

The chain couples TRBV6-1 to TRBJ1-2, with 10 bases fitting TRBD1. The V segment lost 4 bases and the J segment 5 bases; nucleotides outside the gene matches: 4. The CDR3 consists of 14 residues. Germline CDR1 is MNHNS and CDR2 is SASEGT. CDR3 residues: CASSARTGGYGYTF. The CDR3 DNA sequence: TGTGCCAGCAGTGCTCGGACAGGGGGGTATGGCTACACCTTC.

This chain connects TRBV27 to TRBJ2-3; 12 bases align to TRBD2. The CDR3 has 17 residues. Germline CDR1 reads MNHEY; CDR2 reads SMNVEV (reference sequence). The trim removed 5 bases at V and 2 bases at J, leaving 8 bases unmatched. Here the CDR3 DNA reads TGTGCCAGCAGTCGGACTAGCGGGGTAGTATCCACAGATACGCAGTATTTT. Protein product: CASSRTSGVVSTDTQYF.

The rearrangement links TRBV19 to TRBJ1-2; D is unresolved. The V end was cut by 7 bases, the J end by 4 bases, with 22 bases between. The CDR3 is made up of 16 amino acids. CDR1 is LNHDA, CDR2 SQIVND, per germline (reference sequence). The CDR3 sequence: CASNSDGPASAYGYTF. The CDR3 nucleotides are TGTGCCAGTAATAGCGATGGACCCGCCAGTGCCTATGGCTACACCTTC.

This chain joins TRBV5-1 and TRBJ2-5, with D possibly matching TRBD1 (6 bases). The CDR3 length is 13 residues. V was trimmed by 3 bases and J by 3 bases, leaving 9 bases between them. Germline V gives CDR1 SGHRS, CDR2 YFSETQ. Written as DNA, the CDR3 is TGCGCCAGCAGCTCCGGGACAAAAGAGACCCAGTACTTC. Residues: CASSSGTKETQYF.

The V and J genes are TRBV5-1 and TRBJ2-5, with 7 bases identical to TRBD1. Germline CDR1 is SGHRS and CDR2 is YFSETQ. With 4 bases clipped from V and 1 base from J, the junction kept 4 bases outside the gene matches. The CDR3 runs 14 residues. The CDR3 reads CASSRGQIQETQYF. The CDR3 nucleotides read TGCGCCAGCAGCCGGGGACAGATCCAAGAGACCCAGTACTTC. The variable domain in full, with the rest retrieved from reference TRBV5-1 and TRBJ2-5, is KAGVTQTPRYLIKTRGQQVTLSCSPISGHRSVSWYQQTPGQGLQFLFEYFSETQRNKGNFPGRFSGRQFSNSRSEMNVSTLELGDSALYLCASSRGQIQETQYFGPGTRLLVL.

The rearrangement uses TRBV7-3 and TRBJ2-5, with TRBD2 identical over 13 bases. The trim removed 5 bases at V and 7 bases at J, leaving 10 bases unmatched. CDR1 and CDR2 (germline): SGHTA, FQGTGA. This CDR3 contains 16 residues. In DNA form, the CDR3 reads TGTGCCAGCAGCGTAGGGGGGACTAGCGGGGTAGGGACCCAGTACTTC. It yields the protein CASSVGGTSGVGTQYF.

The chain employs TRBV5-4 and TRBJ1-2, with TRBD1 identical over 7 bases. The CDR3 runs to 15 residues. V lost 3 bases to trimming and J lost 2 bases; unmatched junction nucleotides: 7. Germline loops: CDR1 SGHNT, CDR2 YYREEE (reference sequence). CDR3 amino acids: CASSYSGQTNYGYTF. For the CDR3, the DNA is TGTGCCAGCAGCTACTCGGGACAGACGAACTATGGCTACACCTTC.

V usage is TRBV9 and J usage is TRBJ2-6; unclear D gene. Trimming stripped 3 bases from V and 1 base from J, with 14 bases between. The CDR3 covers 17 residues. Germline-derived CDR1 and CDR2 are SGDLS and YYNGEE. DNA for the CDR3: TGTGCCAGCAGCGAAACCCCCAGATCTTCTGGGGCCAACGTCCTGACTTTC. Protein product: CASSETPRSSGANVLTF.